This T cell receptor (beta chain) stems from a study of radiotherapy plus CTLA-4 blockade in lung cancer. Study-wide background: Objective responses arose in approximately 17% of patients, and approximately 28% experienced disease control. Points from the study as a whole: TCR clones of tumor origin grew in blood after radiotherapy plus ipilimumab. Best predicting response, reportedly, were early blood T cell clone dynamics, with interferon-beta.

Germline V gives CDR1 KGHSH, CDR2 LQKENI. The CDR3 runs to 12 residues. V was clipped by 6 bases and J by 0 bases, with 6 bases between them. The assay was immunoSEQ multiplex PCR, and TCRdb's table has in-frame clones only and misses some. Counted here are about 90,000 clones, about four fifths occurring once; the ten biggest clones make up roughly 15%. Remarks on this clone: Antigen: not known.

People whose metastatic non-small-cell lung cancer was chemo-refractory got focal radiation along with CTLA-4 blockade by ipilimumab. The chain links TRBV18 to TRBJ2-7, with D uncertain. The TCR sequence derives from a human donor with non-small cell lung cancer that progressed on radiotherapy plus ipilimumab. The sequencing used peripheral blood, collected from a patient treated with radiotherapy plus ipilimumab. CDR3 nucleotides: TGTGCCAGCTCCGGATTCTCCTACGAGCAGTACTTC. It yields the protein CASSGFSYEQYF.